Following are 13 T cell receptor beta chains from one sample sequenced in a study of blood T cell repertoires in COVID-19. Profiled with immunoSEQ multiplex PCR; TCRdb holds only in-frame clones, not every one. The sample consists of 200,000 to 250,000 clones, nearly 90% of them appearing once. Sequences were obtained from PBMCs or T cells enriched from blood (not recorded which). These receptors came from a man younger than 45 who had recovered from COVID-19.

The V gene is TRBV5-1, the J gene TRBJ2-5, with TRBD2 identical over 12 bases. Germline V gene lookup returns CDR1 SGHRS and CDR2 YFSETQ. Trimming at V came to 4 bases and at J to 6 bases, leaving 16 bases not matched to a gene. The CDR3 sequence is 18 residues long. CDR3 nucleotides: TGCGCCAGCAGCCCCTATGGCGGTACTAGCGGGGGGATACAGACCCAGTACTTC. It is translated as CASSPYGGTSGGIQTQYF.

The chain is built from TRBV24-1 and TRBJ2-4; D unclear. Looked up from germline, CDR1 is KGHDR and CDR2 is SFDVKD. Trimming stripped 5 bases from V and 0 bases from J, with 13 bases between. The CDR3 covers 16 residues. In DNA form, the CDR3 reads TGTGCCACCAGTGTCATCGGAGCCCTAGCCAAAAACATTCAGTACTTC. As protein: CATSVIGALAKNIQYF.

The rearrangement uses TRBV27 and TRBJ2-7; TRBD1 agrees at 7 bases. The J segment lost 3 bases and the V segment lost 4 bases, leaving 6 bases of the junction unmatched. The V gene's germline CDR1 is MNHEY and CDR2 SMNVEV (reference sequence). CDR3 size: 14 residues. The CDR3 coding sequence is TGTGCCAGCAGTTCCCCGGGACAGAGCTACGAGCAGTACTTC. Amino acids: CASSSPGQSYEQYF.

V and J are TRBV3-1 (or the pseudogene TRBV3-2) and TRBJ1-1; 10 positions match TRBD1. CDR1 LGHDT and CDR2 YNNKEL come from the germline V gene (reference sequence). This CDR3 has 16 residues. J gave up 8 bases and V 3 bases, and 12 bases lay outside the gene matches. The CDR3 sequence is CASSHRDRGANSEAFF. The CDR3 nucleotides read TGTGCCAGCAGCCACCGGGACAGGGGCGCGAATAGCGAAGCTTTCTTT.

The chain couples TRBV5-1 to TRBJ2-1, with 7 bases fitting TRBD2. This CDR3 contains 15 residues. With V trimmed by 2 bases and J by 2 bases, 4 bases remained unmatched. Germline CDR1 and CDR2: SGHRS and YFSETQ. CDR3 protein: CASSFPGGPYNEQFF. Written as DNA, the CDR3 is TGCGCCAGCAGCTTCCCGGGAGGACCCTACAATGAGCAGTTCTTC.

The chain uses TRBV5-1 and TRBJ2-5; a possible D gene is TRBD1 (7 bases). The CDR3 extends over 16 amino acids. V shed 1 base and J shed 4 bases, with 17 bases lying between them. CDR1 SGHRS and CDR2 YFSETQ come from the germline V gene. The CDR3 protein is CASSLIPSGGRETQYF. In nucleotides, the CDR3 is TGCGCCAGCAGCTTGATCCCGTCAGGGGGGAGAGAGACCCAGTACTTC.

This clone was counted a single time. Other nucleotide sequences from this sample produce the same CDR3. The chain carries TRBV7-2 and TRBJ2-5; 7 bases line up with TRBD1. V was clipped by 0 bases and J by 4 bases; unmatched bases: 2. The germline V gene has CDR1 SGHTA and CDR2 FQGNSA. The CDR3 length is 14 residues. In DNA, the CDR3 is TGTGCCAGCAGCTTAGCAGGGGGCGGAGAGACCCAGTACTTC. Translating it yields CASSLAGGGETQYF.

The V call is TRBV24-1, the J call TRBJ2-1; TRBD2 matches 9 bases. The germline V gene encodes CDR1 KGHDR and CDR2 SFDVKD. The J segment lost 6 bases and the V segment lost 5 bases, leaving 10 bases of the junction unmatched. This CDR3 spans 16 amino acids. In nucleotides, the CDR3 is TGTGCCACCAGTGGAGTAGCGGGAGAGCGGGGCAATGAGCAGTTCTTC. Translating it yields CATSGVAGERGNEQFF.

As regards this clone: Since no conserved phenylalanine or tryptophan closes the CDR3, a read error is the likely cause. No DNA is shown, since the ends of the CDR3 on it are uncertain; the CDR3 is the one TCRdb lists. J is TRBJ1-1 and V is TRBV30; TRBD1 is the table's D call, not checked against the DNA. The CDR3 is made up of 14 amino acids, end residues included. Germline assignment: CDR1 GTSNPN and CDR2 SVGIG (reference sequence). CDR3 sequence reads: CAWSFGGGGRQKVT.

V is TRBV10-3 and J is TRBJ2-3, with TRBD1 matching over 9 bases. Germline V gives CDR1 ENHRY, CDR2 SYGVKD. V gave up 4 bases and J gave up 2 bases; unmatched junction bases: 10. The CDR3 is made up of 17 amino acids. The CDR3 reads CAISVFGTGKITDTQYF. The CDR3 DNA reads TGTGCCATCAGTGTTTTCGGGACAGGGAAAATCACAGATACGCAGTATTTT.

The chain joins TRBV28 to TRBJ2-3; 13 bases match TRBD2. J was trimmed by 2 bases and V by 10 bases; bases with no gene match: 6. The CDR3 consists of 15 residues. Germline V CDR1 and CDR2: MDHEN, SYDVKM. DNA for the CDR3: TGTGCCACACAACTAGCGGGAGGGCCCACAGATACGCAGTATTTT. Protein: CATQLAGGPTDTQYF.

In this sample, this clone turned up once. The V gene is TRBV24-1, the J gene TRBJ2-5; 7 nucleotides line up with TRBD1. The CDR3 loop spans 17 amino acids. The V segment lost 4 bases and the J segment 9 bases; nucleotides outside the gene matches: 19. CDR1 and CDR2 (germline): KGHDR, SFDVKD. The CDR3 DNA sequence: TGTGCCACCAGTGACCCCCGACAGGGCTCATATAGGCGGGCCCAGTACTTC. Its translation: CATSDPRQGSYRRAQYF.

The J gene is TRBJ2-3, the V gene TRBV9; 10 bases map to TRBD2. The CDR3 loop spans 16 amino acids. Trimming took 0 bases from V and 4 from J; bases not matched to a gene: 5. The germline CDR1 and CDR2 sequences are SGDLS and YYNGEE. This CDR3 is CASSVASGGIADTQYF. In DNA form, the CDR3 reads TGTGCCAGCAGCGTAGCTAGCGGGGGAATCGCAGATACGCAGTATTTT.